This TCR beta chain appears in the sequencing data of a study of Graves' ophthalmopathy and Graves' hyperthyroidism. Trimming at V came to 5 bases and at J to 5 bases, leaving 7 bases not matched to a gene. The germline gives CDR1 ENHRY, CDR2 SYGVKD. The CDR3 is 15 amino acids. The sequenced template was RNA, covering the TCR beta CDR3 region. HTBI-primed first-round RT-PCR preceded second-round multiplex PCR. MiXCR, run by TCRdb on the multiplex PCR reads, gives a single entry per CDR3 protein. The sample shows 650,000 to 800,000 distinct CDR3 sequences, 35% to 50% of them seen only once. The diagnosis was founded upon clinical symptoms, serum thyroxine, TRAb, thyroid ultrasound and orbital computed tomography. With regard to this clonotype: Being one base from a much bigger clone, this may be a read error.

The origin of this receptor is an adult man with Graves' ophthalmopathy. Sequenced material: peripheral blood. The chain uses TRBV10-3 and TRBJ1-5, with 9 nucleotides matching TRBD1. The CDR3: CAISLGTGKYQPQHF. Written as DNA, the CDR3 is TGTGCCATCAGTTTAGGGACAGGGAAGTATCAGCCCCAGCATTTT.